Shown below are 21 T cell receptor beta chains from a single sample sequenced in a study of T cell responses to AZD1222 COVID-19 vaccine. Profiling relied on immunoSEQ multiplex PCR, and the TCRdb table lists in-frame clones only, not all of them. The top ten clones hold 7.5% to 9.5% of a sample with 95,000 to 100,000 clones, about 89% of them seen once. The sample in question was peripheral blood, obtained 28 days after the second AZD1222 dose. These receptors were obtained from an adult who received the AZD1222 COVID-19 vaccine.

CDR3 DNA: TGCGCCAGCAGCTTCCCAGCGGGAGGGGTCGACACCGGGGAGCTGTTTTTT. It yields the protein CASSFPAGGVDTGELFF. The chain has TRBV5-1 and TRBJ2-2, with TRBD2 identical over 10 bases. With 2 bases clipped from V and 3 bases from J, the junction kept 7 bases outside the gene matches. In germline, CDR1 is SGHRS, CDR2 YFSETQ. CDR3 length: 17 amino acids. The variable domain in full, completed from reference TRBV5-1 and TRBJ2-2, reads KAGVTQTPRYLIKTRGQQVTLSCSPISGHRSVSWYQQTPGQGLQFLFEYFSETQRNKGNFPGRFSGRQFSNSRSEMNVSTLELGDSALYLCASSFPAGGVDTGELFFGEGSRLTVL.

The chain couples TRBV13 to TRBJ2-1; D possibly corresponds to TRBD2 (6 bases). The germline V gene has CDR1 PRHDT and CDR2 FYEKMQ (reference sequence). V was cut by 0 bases and J by 5 bases, with 8 bases left in between. The CDR3 has 14 residues. The CDR3 DNA sequence: TGTGCCAGCAGCTTAGGGCTAGCGAACAATGAGCAGTTCTTC. As protein: CASSLGLANNEQFF.

This chain uses TRBV30 with TRBJ2-3, with 9 bases identical to TRBD1. Germline assignment: CDR1 GTSNPN and CDR2 SVGIG (reference sequence). The CDR3 has 15 residues. The V and J ends lost 3 bases and 6 bases, in that order; junction bases with no gene match: 10. DNA for the CDR3: TGTGCCTGGAGCGCCGGGACAGGGAGACTGGATACGCAGTATTTT. It translates to CAWSAGTGRLDTQYF.

The chain's CDR3 is CASSGDHGTQAFF. Here the CDR3 DNA reads TGTGCCAGCTCAGGAGACCACGGGACACAAGCTTTCTTT. The rearrangement uses TRBV18 and TRBJ1-1; maybe TRBD1 (6 bases). The CDR3 spans 13 residues. Germline-derived CDR1 and CDR2 are KGHSH and LQKENI. Trimming stripped 5 bases from V and 9 bases from J, with 16 bases between.

The chain uses TRBV5-4 and TRBJ2-5; D tentatively reads TRBD1 or TRBD2 (5 bases each). Trimming took 3 bases from V and 4 from J, leaving 16 bases between them. The CDR3 extends over 15 amino acids. The germline V gene has CDR1 SGHNT and CDR2 YYREEE (reference sequence). CDR3 in amino acids: CASSYSELGVETQYF. The CDR3 DNA is TGTGCCAGCAGCTATAGTGAACTAGGGGTAGAGACCCAGTACTTC. Full variable domain (rest looked up from reference TRBV5-4 and TRBJ2-5): ETGVTQSPTHLIKTRGQQVTLRCSSQSGHNTVSWYQQALGQGPQFIFQYYREEENGRGNFPPRFSGLQFPNYSSELNVNALELDDSALYLCASSYSELGVETQYFGPGTRLLVL.

The rearrangement links TRBV6-2 or TRBV6-3 to TRBJ2-2; 8 positions match TRBD2. The trim removed 4 bases at V and 4 bases at J, leaving 2 bases unmatched. Looked up from germline, CDR1 is MNHEY and CDR2 is SVGEGT. This CDR3 has 14 residues. CDR3 nucleotides: TGTGCCAGCAGTTTCGGGACTAGCACCGGGGAGCTGTTTTTT. It specifies CASSFGTSTGELFF.

CDR3 sequence: CSVEEGGNTIYF. The CDR3 coding sequence is TGCAGCGTTGAAGAAGGAGGAAACACCATATATTTT. The chain uses TRBV29-1 and TRBJ1-3; no firm D call. Trimming cost V 0 bases and J 4 bases, with 4 bases left between them. Germline CDR1 and CDR2: SQVTM and ANQGSEA. The CDR3 length is 12 residues.

The chain uses TRBV6-6 and TRBJ2-2; 9 bases line up with TRBD2. V lost 8 bases to trimming and J lost 6 bases; unmatched junction nucleotides: 4. This CDR3 contains 13 residues. CDR1 is MNHNY, CDR2 SVGAGI, per germline (reference sequence). In DNA, the CDR3 is TGTGCCAGCGCGGGGGGGTTCGCCGGGGAGCTGTTTTTT. It specifies CASAGGFAGELFF.

This chain links TRBV18 with TRBJ1-1; 10 bases line up with TRBD1. The CDR3 is 14 residues long. Unmatched junction bases numbered 2, after V lost 3 bases and J lost 4 bases. Germline V lookup: CDR1 KGHSH, CDR2 LQKENI. The CDR3 nucleotides are TGTGCCAGCTCACCCGGGACAGGGGTCACTGAAGCTTTCTTT. Translated: CASSPGTGVTEAFF.

The V and J genes are TRBV28 and TRBJ2-7; D may be TRBD2 (6 bases). V was pared by 7 bases and J by 2 bases, with 18 bases between. Germline V gives CDR1 MDHEN, CDR2 SYDVKM. The CDR3 runs 15 residues. Here the CDR3 DNA reads TGTGCCAGCACCCGAGGGCGGCTAGCGCCCTACGAGCAGTACTTC. Translated, it gives CASTRGRLAPYEQYF. Full variable domain (remainder filled in from reference TRBV28 and TRBJ2-7): DVKVTQSSRYLVKRTGEKVFLECVQDMDHENMFWYRQDPGLGLRLIYFSYDVKMKEKGDIPEGYSVSREKKERFSLILESASTNQTSMYLCASTRGRLAPYEQYFGPGTRLTVT.

The V and J genes are TRBV2 and TRBJ2-1; 11 bases are a match to TRBD2. Germline V gene lookup returns CDR1 SNHLY and CDR2 FYNNEI. The CDR3 totals 15 residues. V lost 6 bases to trimming and J lost 7 bases; unmatched junction nucleotides: 8. CDR3 loop: CASSRGLAEGNEQFF. The CDR3 nucleotides are TGTGCCAGCAGCAGGGGACTAGCGGAGGGGAATGAGCAGTTCTTC.

This clone was seen only once. V is TRBV9 and J is TRBJ1-1, with D maybe TRBD1 (6 bases). The CDR3 spans 13 residues. Germline V gene lookup returns CDR1 SGDLS and CDR2 YYNGEE. Trimming pared 0 bases from V and 9 bases from J, leaving 12 bases between. In DNA, the CDR3 is TGTGCCAGCAGCGTAGGTTTTGGGACACAAGCTTTCTTT. Protein: CASSVGFGTQAFF.

V is TRBV5-1 and J is TRBJ2-5; D assignment may be TRBD1 or TRBD2 (5 bases each). Trimming pared 3 bases from V and 5 bases from J, leaving 14 bases between. Looked up from germline, CDR1 is SGHRS and CDR2 is YFSETQ. The CDR3 is made up of 14 amino acids. The CDR3 DNA reads as TGCGCCAGCAGCTCCGGGACCCAAGGGGAGACCCAGTACTTC. Encoded protein: CASSSGTQGETQYF.

This clone was picked up one time. The chain recombines TRBV29-1 with TRBJ1-1; no reliable D call. V shed 1 base and J shed 2 bases, with 11 bases lying between them. The CDR3 extends over 14 amino acids. CDR1 is SQVTM, CDR2 ANQGSEA, per germline. For the CDR3, the DNA is TGCAGCGTTGAAGTAGTAAGGGTTAACACTGAAGCTTTCTTT. This sequence encodes CSVEVVRVNTEAFF.

The rearrangement joins TRBV4-3 to TRBJ2-2; a weak D match, TRBD1 (5 bases). This CDR3 is built from 15 residues. V was pared by 0 bases and J by 5 bases, with 10 bases between. Germline CDR1 reads LGHNA; CDR2 reads YSLEER. The CDR3 region has the DNA TGCGCCAGCAGCCAAGAAAGGACAAGAACCGGGGAGCTGTTTTTT. It encodes CASSQERTRTGELFF.

CDR3 coding DNA: TGTGCCACCAGCGGCGGGACTACCGACTACAATGAGCAGTTCTTC. Its translation is CATSGGTTDYNEQFF. The chain links TRBV15 to TRBJ2-1, with 7 bases matching TRBD2. The CDR3 contains 15 residues. From germline, CDR1 is LNHNV and CDR2 YYDKDF (reference sequence). The J segment lost 3 bases and the V segment lost 5 bases, leaving 7 bases of the junction unmatched.

The chain joins TRBV5-1 to TRBJ2-1, with 9 nucleotides matching TRBD2. Per the germline V gene, CDR1 is SGHRS and CDR2 is YFSETQ. Germline trimming cut 0 bases from V and 5 bases from J; bases unmatched to any gene: 6. CDR3 size: 16 residues. CDR3 region: CASSLEASGANNEQFF. CDR3 coding DNA: TGCGCCAGCAGCTTGGAAGCTAGCGGGGCTAACAATGAGCAGTTCTTC. The variable domain in full, completed from reference TRBV5-1 and TRBJ2-1, reads KAGVTQTPRYLIKTRGQQVTLSCSPISGHRSVSWYQQTPGQGLQFLFEYFSETQRNKGNFPGRFSGRQFSNSRSEMNVSTLELGDSALYLCASSLEASGANNEQFFGPGTRLTVL.

This clone was seen more than once but under ten times. V usage is TRBV19 and J usage is TRBJ1-5, with TRBD1 identical over 9 bases. Germline CDR1 is LNHDA and CDR2 is SQIVND (reference sequence). The ends lost 3 bases at V and 3 bases at J; junction bases unmatched: 6. CDR3 length: 16 amino acids. This chain's CDR3 is CASSIEDRGYNQPQHF. The CDR3 DNA follows: TGTGCCAGTAGTATTGAGGACAGGGGCTACAATCAGCCCCAGCATTTT. The variable domain in full, completed from reference TRBV19 and TRBJ1-5, reads DGGITQSPKYLFRKEGQNVTLSCEQNLNHDAMYWYRQDPGQGLRLIYYSQIVNDFQKGDIAEGYSVSREKKESFPLTVTSAQKNPTAFYLCASSIEDRGYNQPQHFGDGTRLSIL.

This chain connects TRBV7-3 to TRBJ2-3; no reliable D call. This CDR3 has 13 residues. Per the germline V gene, CDR1 is SGHTA and CDR2 is FQGTGA. V dropped 5 bases and J dropped 0 bases, with 6 bases sitting between them. This chain's CDR3 is CASSGPSTDTQYF. The CDR3, as DNA: TGTGCCAGCAGCGGCCCTAGCACAGATACGCAGTATTTT.

This chain joins TRBV28 and TRBJ1-1; D is ambiguous. CDR1 and CDR2 from the germline V gene are MDHEN and SYDVKM. The CDR3 contains 15 residues. V lost 6 bases, J lost 11 bases, and 25 bases lay in between. CDR3 protein: CASSSGESHLVSAFF. CDR3 bases: TGTGCCAGCAGCTCGGGTGAATCCCACTTGGTGAGCGCTTTCTTT.

The J gene is TRBJ2-7, the V gene TRBV5-1; unclear D gene. The CDR3 sequence is 14 residues long. The germline V gene encodes CDR1 SGHRS and CDR2 YFSETQ. V was shortened by 0 bases and J by 2 bases, with 9 bases between the two germline ends. The CDR3 loop reads CASSLAPQTYEQYF. CDR3 DNA: TGCGCCAGCAGCTTGGCCCCACAGACCTACGAGCAGTACTTC. The variable domain in full, with the rest retrieved from reference TRBV5-1 and TRBJ2-7, is KAGVTQTPRYLIKTRGQQVTLSCSPISGHRSVSWYQQTPGQGLQFLFEYFSETQRNKGNFPGRFSGRQFSNSRSEMNVSTLELGDSALYLCASSLAPQTYEQYFGPGTRLTVT.